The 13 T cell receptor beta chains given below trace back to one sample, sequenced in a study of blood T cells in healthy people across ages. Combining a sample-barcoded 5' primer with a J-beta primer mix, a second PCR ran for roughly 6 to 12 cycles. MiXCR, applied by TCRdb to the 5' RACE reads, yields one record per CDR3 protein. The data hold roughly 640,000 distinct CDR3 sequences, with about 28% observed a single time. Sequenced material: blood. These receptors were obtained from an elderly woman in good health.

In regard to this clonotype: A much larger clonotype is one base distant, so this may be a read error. As DNA, the CDR3 is TGTGCCAGCAGCCAAGAGGGGGGAACGACCCAGTACTTC. Its protein product is CASSQEGGTTQYF. The chain recombines TRBV3-1 with TRBJ2-4; D perhaps matches TRBD2 (6 bases). The J call may be mistaken, given a closer DNA end match to TRBJ2-5. This CDR3 is built from 13 residues. Germline CDR1 LGHDT, CDR2 YNNKEL (reference sequence).

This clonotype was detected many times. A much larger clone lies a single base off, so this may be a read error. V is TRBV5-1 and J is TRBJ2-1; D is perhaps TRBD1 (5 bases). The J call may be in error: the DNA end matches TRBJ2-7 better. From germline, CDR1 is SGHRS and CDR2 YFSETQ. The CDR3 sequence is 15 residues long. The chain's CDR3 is CASSLSSGPYNEQYF. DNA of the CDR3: TGCGCCAGCAGCTTATCATCAGGGCCCTACAATGAGCAGTACTTC.

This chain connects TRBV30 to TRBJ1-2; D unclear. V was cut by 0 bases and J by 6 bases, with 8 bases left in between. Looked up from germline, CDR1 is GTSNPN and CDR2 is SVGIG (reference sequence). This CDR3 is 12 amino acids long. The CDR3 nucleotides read TGTGCCTGGAGTGTACGCGGGAATGGCTACACCTTC. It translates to CAWSVRGNGYTF.

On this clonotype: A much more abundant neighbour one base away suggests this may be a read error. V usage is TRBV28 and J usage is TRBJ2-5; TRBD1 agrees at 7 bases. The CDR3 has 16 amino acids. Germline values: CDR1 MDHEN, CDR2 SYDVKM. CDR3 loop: CASSLYLGQTQGTQYF. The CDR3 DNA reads TGTGCCAGCAGTTTATACCTGGGACAGACCCAAGGGACCCAGTACTTC.

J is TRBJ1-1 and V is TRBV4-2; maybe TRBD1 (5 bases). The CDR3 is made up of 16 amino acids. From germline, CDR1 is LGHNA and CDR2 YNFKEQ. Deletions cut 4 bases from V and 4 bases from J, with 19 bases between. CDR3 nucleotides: TGTGCCAGCAGCCCCCCGGGACCCCGTAGTCGCACTGAAGCTTTCTTT. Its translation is CASSPPGPRSRTEAFF.

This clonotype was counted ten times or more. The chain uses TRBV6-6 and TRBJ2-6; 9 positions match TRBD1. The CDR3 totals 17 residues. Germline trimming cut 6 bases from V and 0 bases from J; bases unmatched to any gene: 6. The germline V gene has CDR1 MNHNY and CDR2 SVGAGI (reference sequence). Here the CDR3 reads CASRTGQGLSGANVLTF. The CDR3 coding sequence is TGTGCCAGCAGGACCGGACAGGGGCTCTCTGGGGCCAACGTCCTGACTTTC.

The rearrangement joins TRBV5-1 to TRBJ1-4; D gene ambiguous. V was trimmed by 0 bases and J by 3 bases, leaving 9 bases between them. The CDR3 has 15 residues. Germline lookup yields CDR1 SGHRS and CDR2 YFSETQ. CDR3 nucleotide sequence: TGCGCCAGCAGCTTGGCCGGAGTTGCTAATGAAAAACTGTTTTTT. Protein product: CASSLAGVANEKLFF.

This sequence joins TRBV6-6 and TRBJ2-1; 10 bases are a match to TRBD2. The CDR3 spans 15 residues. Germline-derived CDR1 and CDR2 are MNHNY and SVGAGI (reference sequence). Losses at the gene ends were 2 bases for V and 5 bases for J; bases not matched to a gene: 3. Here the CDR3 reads CASSYPSGGNNEQFF. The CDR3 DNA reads TGTGCCAGCAGTTACCCTAGCGGGGGTAACAATGAGCAGTTCTTC.

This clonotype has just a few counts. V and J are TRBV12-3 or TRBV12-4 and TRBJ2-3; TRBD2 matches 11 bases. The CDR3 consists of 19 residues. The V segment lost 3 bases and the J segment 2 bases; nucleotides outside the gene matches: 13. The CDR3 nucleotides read TGTGCCAGCAGTTTCCAAGCCTCGGGACTAGCGGCCCCCACAGATACGCAGTATTTT. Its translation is CASSFQASGLAAPTDTQYF.

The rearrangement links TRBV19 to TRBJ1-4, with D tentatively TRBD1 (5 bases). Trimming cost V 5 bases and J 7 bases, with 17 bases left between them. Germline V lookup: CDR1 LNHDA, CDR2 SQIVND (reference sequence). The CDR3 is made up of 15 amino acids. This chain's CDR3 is CASSLPGGFREKLFF. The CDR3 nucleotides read TGTGCCAGTAGTCTCCCCGGGGGGTTCCGTGAAAAACTGTTTTTT. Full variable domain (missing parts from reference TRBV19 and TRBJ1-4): DGGITQSPKYLFRKEGQNVTLSCEQNLNHDAMYWYRQDPGQGLRLIYYSQIVNDFQKGDIAEGYSVSREKKESFPLTVTSAQKNPTAFYLCASSLPGGFREKLFFGSGTQLSVL.

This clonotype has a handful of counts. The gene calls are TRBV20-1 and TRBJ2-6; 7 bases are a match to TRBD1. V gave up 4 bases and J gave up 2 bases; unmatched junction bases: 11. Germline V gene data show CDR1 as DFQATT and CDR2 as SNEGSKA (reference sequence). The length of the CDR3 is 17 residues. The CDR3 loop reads CSATLGQSSPGANVLTF. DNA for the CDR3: TGCAGTGCTACTCTGGGACAGTCCTCACCTGGGGCCAACGTCCTGACTTTC.

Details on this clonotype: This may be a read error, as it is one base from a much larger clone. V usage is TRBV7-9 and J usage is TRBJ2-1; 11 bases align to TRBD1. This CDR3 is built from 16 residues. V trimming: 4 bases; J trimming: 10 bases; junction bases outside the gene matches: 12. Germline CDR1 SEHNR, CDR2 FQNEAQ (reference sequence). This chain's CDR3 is CASSWGPGQGGGEQFF. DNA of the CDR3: TGTGCCAGCAGCTGGGGGCCGGGACAGGGGGGCGGAGAGCAGTTCTTC.

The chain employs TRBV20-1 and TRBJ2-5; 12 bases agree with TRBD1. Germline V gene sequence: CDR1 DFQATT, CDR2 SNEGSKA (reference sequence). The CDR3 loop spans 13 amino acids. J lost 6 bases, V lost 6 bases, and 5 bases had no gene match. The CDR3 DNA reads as TGCAGTGCCCAGGGACAGGGGGCCAAGACCCAGTACTTC. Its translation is CSAQGQGAKTQYF.